This T cell receptor (beta chain) was found in a study of T cell changes during pregnancy in multiple sclerosis. This CDR3 region has 15 residues. Trimming stripped 0 bases from V and 4 bases from J, with 12 bases between. The germline V gene has CDR1 LGHNA and CDR2 YSLEER. TCRdb's copy holds only in-frame clones and misses some; the assay was immunoSEQ multiplex PCR. The profile covers 55,000 to 65,000 clones, with 90% to 95% appearing a single time and less than 0.45% taken by the ten largest. The chain has TRBV4-3 and TRBJ1-1; D gene ambiguous. The input for sequencing was CD4+ T cells from peripheral blood mononuclear cells, taken before pregnancy. The sequence was obtained from a female donor with multiple sclerosis, enrolled in a pregnancy study. The CDR3 DNA follows: TGCGCCAGCAGCCAAGAGATCACTCTTAGCACTGAAGCTTTCTTT. Protein product: CASSQEITLSTEAFF.